A selection of T cell receptor beta chains follows, all from one sample in a study of T cell responses to AZD1222 COVID-19 vaccine. Measured with immunoSEQ multiplex PCR; TCRdb has only the in-frame clones, and not every one. The data contain fewer than 150,000 clones, roughly nine tenths of them singletons. The input for sequencing was peripheral blood, taken on day 0 of AZD1222 vaccination. The receptors were gathered from an adult in good health. Both conserved end residues are part of each CDR3. D genes are given only for firm matches. Only part of the rows carry a size: once, few, many, or a class if the clone is expanded.

v_gene	j_gene	d_gene	abundance	CDR3nt	CDR3aa
TRBV6-5	TRBJ1-6	-	-	TGTGCCAGCAGTTACACGGTATATAATTCACCCCTCCACTTT	CASSYTVYNSPLHF
TRBV4-1	TRBJ2-3	-	-	TGCGCCACAGCTACCGGTTGGGCAGATACGCAGTATTTT	CATATGWADTQYF
TRBV3-1/TRBV3-2	TRBJ2-7	-	-	TGTGCCAGCAGCCAAGGGGGAGCCTACGAGCAGTACTTC	CASSQGGAYEQYF
TRBV5-8	TRBJ1-6	-	-	TGTGCCAGCAGCTTCGCAACAGGATATTCACCCCTCCACTTT	CASSFATGYSPLHF
TRBV27	TRBJ1-1	-	-	TGTGCCAGCACCAAGAGGGGGGGCAGGAACACTGAAGCTTTCTTT	CASTKRGGRNTEAFF
TRBV28	TRBJ1-1	-	-	TGTGCCACCTTGCGTGGCCCTGAAGCTTTCTTT	CATLRGPEAFF
TRBV19	TRBJ2-5	TRBD1	-	TGTGCCAGTAGTTTAGGGACAGGGAAGACCCAGTACTTC	CASSLGTGKTQYF
TRBV6-4	TRBJ2-2	TRBD1	-	TGTGCCAGCAGTGAGGGACAGGGGTCCACCGGGGAGCTGTTTTTT	CASSEGQGSTGELFF
TRBV30	TRBJ1-4	-	-	TGTGCCTGGAACACCGCAGGGGCAACTAATGAAAAACTGTTTTTT	CAWNTAGATNEKLFF
TRBV11-3	TRBJ2-1	TRBD2	-	TGTGCCAGCAGCTTGACTAGCGGGGGGGATGGTGAGCAGTTCTTC	CASSLTSGGDGEQFF
TRBV14	TRBJ2-5	-	-	TGTGCCAGCAGCCAAGATCCTCGACTCTGGGGTAGGGAGGAGACCCAGTACTTC	CASSQDPRLWGREETQYF
TRBV27	TRBJ1-3	-	-	TGTGCCAGCAGTTTAGAAGCTACTGGAAACACCATATATTTT	CASSLEATGNTIYF
TRBV19	TRBJ1-4	TRBD1	-	TGTGCCAGTAGTGCACAGGGGGCGGGGAATGAAAAACTGTTTTTT	CASSAQGAGNEKLFF
TRBV7-9	TRBJ2-5	-	once	TGTGCCAGCAGTCCAGGGCGGCCAGGGGAGACCCAGTACTTC	CASSPGRPGETQYF
TRBV11-3	TRBJ1-3	TRBD1	-	TGTGCCAGCAGCCTGACAGGGTCTGGAAACACCATATATTTT	CASSLTGSGNTIYF
TRBV12-5	TRBJ1-5	-	-	TGTGCTAGTGGGACCGCTCTGAGGGAAAGCAATCAGCCCCAGCATTTT	CASGTALRESNQPQHF
TRBV5-1	TRBJ1-6	-	-	TGCGCCAGCTCCACCCAAGGGGCCACCAATTCACCCCTCCACTTT	CASSTQGATNSPLHF
TRBV7-9	TRBJ1-1	TRBD1	-	TGTGCCAGCAGCCAAACAAAAACCGGGCGGGACAGCGCGAACACTGAAGCTTTCTTT	CASSQTKTGRDSANTEAFF
TRBV24-1	TRBJ2-7	-	-	TGTGCCACCAGTGATTCCCGAGGGGGAGTCGACTACGAGCAGTACTTC	CATSDSRGGVDYEQYF
TRBV27	TRBJ1-6	-	-	TGTGCCAGCGGCTACGGAGCCCTAAATAATTCACCCCTCCACTTT	CASGYGALNNSPLHF
TRBV9	TRBJ2-5	-	-	TGTGCCAGCAGCGCTCCAGAGGACACCCGGGAGACCCAGTACTTC	CASSAPEDTRETQYF
TRBV11-2	TRBJ2-2	TRBD1	-	TGTGCCAGCAGCTGGGGGACAGTGGAGCTGTTTTTT	CASSWGTVELFF
TRBV4-1	TRBJ2-3	TRBD2	-	TGCGCCAGCAGCCATAAACCGGGACTAGCGTTCACAGATACGCAGTATTTT	CASSHKPGLAFTDTQYF
TRBV7-2	TRBJ2-2	-	-	TGTGCCAGCAGCGTGGAGGGTGACACCGGGGAGCTGTTTTTT	CASSVEGDTGELFF
TRBV4-1	TRBJ1-1	TRBD1	-	TGCGCCAGCAGCCAGGGACAGGGGGCCACGAACACTGAAGCTTTCTTT	CASSQGQGATNTEAFF
TRBV2	TRBJ2-1	TRBD1	-	TGTGCCACCTCGGACAGGGTTCCCGACTGGGACTACAATGAGCAGTTCTTC	CATSDRVPDWDYNEQFF
TRBV28	TRBJ2-7	TRBD2	-	TGTGCCAGCAGACCCCAGAGACTAGCGGGAGCTGAGCAGTACTTC	CASRPQRLAGAEQYF